This paragraph reports one TCR beta chain. CDR3 length: 12 residues. Germline V gene data show CDR1 as DFQATT and CDR2 as SNEGSKA (reference sequence). V was pared by 5 bases and J by 7 bases, with 15 bases between. This specimen belongs to a study of blood T cells in healthy people across ages. As for the study in general: There was about one barcoded beta molecule captured by template switching per two T cells.

Through a sample-barcoded 5' primer and a J-beta primer mix, a second PCR was run for roughly 7 to 11 cycles. One entry per CDR3 protein results from TCRdb running MiXCR on the 5' RACE reads. The data show roughly 860,000 distinct CDR3 sequences, 62% seen once. The sequenced sample was blood. The rearrangement uses TRBV20-1 and TRBJ2-7, with D possibly being TRBD1 (5 bases). This clonotype was sampled from a man younger than 40 in good health. The CDR3 DNA is TGCAGTGCTCGACAGTCGAACAATGAGCAGTACTTC. Translation gives CSARQSNNEQYF.